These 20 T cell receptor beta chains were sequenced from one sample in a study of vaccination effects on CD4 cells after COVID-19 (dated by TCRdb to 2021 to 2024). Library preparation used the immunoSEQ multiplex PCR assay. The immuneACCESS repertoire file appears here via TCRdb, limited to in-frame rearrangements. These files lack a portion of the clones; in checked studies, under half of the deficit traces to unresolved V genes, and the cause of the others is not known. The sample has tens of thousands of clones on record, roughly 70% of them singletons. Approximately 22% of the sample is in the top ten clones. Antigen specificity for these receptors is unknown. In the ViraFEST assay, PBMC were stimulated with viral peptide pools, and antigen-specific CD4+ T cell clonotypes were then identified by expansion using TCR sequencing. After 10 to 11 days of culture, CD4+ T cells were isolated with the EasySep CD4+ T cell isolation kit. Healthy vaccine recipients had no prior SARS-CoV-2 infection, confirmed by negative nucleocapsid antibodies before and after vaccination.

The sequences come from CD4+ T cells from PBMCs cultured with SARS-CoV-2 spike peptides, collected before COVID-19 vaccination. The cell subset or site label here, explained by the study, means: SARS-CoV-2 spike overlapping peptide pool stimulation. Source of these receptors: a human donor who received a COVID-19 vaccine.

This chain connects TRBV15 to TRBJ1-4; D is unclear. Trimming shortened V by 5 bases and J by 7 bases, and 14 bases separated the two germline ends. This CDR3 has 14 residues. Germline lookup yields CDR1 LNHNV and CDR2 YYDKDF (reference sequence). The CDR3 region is CATSDPDTSEKLFF. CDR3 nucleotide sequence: TGTGCCACCAGCGACCCTGACACTTCTGAAAAACTGTTTTTT.

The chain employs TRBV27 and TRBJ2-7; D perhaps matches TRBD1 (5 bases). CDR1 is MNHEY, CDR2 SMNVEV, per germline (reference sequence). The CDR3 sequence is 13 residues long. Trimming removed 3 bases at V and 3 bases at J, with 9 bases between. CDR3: CASSFPDSYEQYF. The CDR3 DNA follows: TGTGCCAGCAGTTTTCCAGACAGCTACGAGCAGTACTTC.

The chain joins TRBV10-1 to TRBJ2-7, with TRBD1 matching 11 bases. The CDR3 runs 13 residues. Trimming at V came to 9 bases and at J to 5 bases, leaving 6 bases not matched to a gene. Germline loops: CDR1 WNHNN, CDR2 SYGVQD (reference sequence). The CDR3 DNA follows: TGCGCCAGAAAGGGACAGGGGGGAGACGAGCAGTACTTC. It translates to CARKGQGGDEQYF.

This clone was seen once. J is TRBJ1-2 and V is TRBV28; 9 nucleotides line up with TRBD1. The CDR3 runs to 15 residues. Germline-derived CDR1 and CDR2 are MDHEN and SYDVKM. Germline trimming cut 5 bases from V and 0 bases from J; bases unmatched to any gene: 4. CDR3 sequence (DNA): TGTGCCAGCAGTCTCACAGGGGGCGCTAACTATGGCTACACCTTC. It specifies CASSLTGGANYGYTF.

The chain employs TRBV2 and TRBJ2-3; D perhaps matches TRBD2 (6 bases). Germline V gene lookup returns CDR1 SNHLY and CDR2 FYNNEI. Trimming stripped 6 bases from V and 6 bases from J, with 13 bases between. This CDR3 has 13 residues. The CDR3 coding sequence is TGTGCCAGCAGGCCCGGGACTGGGGATACGCAGTATTTT. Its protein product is CASRPGTGDTQYF. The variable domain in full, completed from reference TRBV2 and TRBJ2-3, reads EPEVTQTPSHQVTQMGQEVILRCVPISNHLYFYWYRQILGQKVEFLVSFYNNEISEKSEIFDDQFSVERPDGSNFTLKIRSTKLEDSAMYFCASRPGTGDTQYFGPGTRLTVL.

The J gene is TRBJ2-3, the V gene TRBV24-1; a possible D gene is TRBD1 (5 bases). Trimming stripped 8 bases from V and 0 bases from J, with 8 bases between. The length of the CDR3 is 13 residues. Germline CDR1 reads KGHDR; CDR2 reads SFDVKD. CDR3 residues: CATTGSSTDTQYF. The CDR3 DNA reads TGTGCCACCACAGGGTCTAGCACAGATACGCAGTATTTT.

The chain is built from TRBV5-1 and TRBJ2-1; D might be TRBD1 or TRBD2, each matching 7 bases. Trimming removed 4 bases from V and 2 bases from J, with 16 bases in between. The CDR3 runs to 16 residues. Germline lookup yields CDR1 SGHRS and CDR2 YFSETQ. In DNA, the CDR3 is TGCGCCAGCAGCGCTCAGGGGGGGGGCCCCTACAATGAGCAGTTCTTC. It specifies CASSAQGGGPYNEQFF.

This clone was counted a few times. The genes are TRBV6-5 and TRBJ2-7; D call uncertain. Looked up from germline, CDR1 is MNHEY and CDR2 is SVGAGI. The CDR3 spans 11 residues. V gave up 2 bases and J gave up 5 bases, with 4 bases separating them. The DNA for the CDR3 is TGTGCCAGCAGTTACAGGCACGAGCAGTACTTC. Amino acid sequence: CASSYRHEQYF.

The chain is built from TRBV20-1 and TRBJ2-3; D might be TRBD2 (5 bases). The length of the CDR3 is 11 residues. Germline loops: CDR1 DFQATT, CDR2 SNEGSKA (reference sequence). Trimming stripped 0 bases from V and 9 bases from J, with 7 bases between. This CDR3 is CSARDWETQYF. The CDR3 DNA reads TGCAGTGCTAGAGACTGGGAGACGCAGTATTTT.

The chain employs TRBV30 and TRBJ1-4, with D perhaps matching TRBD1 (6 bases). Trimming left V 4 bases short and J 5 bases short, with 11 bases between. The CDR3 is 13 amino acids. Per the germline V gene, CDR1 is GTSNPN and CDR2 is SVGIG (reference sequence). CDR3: CAWNRQGNEKLFF. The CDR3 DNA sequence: TGTGCCTGGAATAGGCAGGGGAATGAAAAACTGTTTTTT.

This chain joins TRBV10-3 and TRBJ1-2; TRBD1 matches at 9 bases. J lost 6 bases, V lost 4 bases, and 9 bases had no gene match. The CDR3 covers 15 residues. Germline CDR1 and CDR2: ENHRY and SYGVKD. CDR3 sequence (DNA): TGTGCCATCAGTGTCCCTTCCGGGACAGGGAATGGCTACACCTTC. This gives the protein CAISVPSGTGNGYTF.

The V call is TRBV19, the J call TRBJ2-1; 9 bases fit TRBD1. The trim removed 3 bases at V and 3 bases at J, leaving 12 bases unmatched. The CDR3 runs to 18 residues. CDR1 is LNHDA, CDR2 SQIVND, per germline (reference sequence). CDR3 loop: CASSISHLPGQGYNEQFF. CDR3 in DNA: TGTGCCAGTAGTATTTCCCACCTCCCGGGACAGGGCTACAATGAGCAGTTCTTC.

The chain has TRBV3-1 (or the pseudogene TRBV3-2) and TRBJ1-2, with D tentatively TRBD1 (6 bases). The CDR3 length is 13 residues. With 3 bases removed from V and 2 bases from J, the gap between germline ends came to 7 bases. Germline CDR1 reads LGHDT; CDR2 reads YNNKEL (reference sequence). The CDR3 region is CASSQDSNYGYTF. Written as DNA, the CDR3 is TGTGCCAGCAGCCAGGACAGCAACTATGGCTACACCTTC.

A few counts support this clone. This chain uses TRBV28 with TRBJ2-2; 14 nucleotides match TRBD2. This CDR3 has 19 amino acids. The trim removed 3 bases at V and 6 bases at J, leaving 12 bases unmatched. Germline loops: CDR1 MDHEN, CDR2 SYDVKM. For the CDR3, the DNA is TGTGCCAGCAGTTTTTCGGGACTAGCGGGAGTTCGGGGGCCCGGGGAGCTGTTTTTT. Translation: CASSFSGLAGVRGPGELFF.

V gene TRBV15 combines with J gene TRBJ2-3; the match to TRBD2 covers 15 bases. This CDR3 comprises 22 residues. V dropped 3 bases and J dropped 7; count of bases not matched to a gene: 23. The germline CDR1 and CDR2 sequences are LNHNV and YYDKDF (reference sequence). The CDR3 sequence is CATSSRDRPGLAGGTYGNTQYF. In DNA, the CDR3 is TGTGCCACCAGCAGTAGGGACAGGCCGGGACTAGCGGGAGGCACCTACGGGAATACGCAGTATTTT.

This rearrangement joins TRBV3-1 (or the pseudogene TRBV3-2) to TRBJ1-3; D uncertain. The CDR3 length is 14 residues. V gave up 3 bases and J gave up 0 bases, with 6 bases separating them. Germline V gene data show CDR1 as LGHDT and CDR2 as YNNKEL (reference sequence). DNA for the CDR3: TGTGCCAGCAGCCAGCTGAGCTCTGGAAACACCATATATTTT. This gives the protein CASSQLSSGNTIYF.

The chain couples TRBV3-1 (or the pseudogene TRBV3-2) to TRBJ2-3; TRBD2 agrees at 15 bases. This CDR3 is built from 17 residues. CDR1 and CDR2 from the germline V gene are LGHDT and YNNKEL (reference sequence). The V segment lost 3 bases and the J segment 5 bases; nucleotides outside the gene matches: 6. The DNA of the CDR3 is TGTGCCAGCAGCCAGACGGGGACTAGCGGGAGGCGAGATACGCAGTATTTT. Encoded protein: CASSQTGTSGRRDTQYF.

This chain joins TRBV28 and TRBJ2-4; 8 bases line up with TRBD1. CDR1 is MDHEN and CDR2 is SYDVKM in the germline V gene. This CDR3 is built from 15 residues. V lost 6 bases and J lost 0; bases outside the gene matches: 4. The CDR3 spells CASRGQGLAKNIQYF. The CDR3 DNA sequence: TGTGCCAGCAGAGGACAGGGTCTAGCCAAAAACATTCAGTACTTC.

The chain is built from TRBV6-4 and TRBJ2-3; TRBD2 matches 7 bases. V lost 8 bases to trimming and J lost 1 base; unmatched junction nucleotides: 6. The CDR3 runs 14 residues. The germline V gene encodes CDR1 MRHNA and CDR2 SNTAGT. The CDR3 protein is CASASGGRTDTQYF. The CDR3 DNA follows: TGTGCCAGCGCCTCGGGGGGACGCACAGATACGCAGTATTTT.

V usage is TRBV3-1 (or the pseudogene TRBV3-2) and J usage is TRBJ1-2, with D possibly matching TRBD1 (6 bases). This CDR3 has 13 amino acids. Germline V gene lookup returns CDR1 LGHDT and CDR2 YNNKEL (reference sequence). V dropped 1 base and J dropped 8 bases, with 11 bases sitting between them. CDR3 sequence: CASSQGGGRGYTF. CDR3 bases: TGTGCCAGCAGCCAAGGCGGGGGGCGAGGCTACACCTTC.